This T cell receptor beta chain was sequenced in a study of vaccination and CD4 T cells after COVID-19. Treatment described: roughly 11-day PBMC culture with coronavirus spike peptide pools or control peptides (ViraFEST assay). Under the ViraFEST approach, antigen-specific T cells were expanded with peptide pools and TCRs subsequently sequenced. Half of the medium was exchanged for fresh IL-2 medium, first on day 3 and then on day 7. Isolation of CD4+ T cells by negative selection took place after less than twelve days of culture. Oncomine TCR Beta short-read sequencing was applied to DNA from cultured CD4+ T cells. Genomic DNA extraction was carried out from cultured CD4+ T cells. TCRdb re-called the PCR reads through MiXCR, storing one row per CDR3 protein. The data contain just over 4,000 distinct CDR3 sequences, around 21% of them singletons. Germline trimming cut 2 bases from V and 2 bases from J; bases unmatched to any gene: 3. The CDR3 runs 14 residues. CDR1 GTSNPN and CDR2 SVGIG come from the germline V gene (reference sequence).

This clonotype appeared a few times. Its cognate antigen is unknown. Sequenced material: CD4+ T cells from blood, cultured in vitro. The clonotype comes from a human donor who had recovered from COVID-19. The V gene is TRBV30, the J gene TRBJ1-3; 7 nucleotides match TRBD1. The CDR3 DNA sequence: TGTGCCTGGAGTAGAGGGACAGCTGGAAACACCATATATTTT. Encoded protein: CAWSRGTAGNTIYF.